These 24 T cell receptor beta chains share one sample of origin, sequenced in a study of TIL therapy for anti-PD-1-resistant metastatic lung cancer. Time point: pre-treatment sample, taken before nivolumab and TIL therapy. This was the immunoSEQ v3 assay. Clones were sequenced by immunoSEQ multiplex PCR, and TCRdb holds only the in-frame ones, with some missing. The sample yields about 46,000 clones, roughly 85% seen once. The material was blood, obtained at baseline. The receptors were gathered from a person aged 25-79 years with non-small cell lung cancer.

The chain uses TRBV19 and TRBJ2-1; perhaps D is TRBD1 or TRBD2 (5 bases each). The CDR3 has 13 amino acids. V was pared by 7 bases and J by 2 bases, with 9 bases between. From germline, CDR1 is LNHDA and CDR2 SQIVND (reference sequence). The CDR3 coding sequence is TGTGCCAGTATGCAGGGAGCCTACAATGAGCAGTTCTTC. It translates to CASMQGAYNEQFF. The variable domain in full, completed from reference TRBV19 and TRBJ2-1, reads DGGITQSPKYLFRKEGQNVTLSCEQNLNHDAMYWYRQDPGQGLRLIYYSQIVNDFQKGDIAEGYSVSREKKESFPLTVTSAQKNPTAFYLCASMQGAYNEQFFGPGTRLTVL.

This clone was observed a single time. The chain uses TRBV28 and TRBJ1-5; D uncertain. The CDR3 has 11 residues. V lost 4 bases and J lost 5, with 3 bases in between. Germline V gene lookup returns CDR1 MDHEN and CDR2 SYDVKM. CDR3 protein: CASSYDQPQHF. As DNA, the CDR3 is TGTGCCAGCAGTTATGATCAGCCCCAGCATTTT.

The chain employs TRBV14 and TRBJ2-7, with 9 bases aligning to TRBD1. The J segment lost 2 bases and the V segment lost 6 bases, leaving 5 bases of the junction unmatched. Germline CDR1 reads SGHDN; CDR2 reads FVKESK. The CDR3 loop spans 14 amino acids. CDR3 in amino acids: CASRRTGEPYEQYF. For the CDR3, the DNA is TGTGCCAGCAGGCGGACAGGGGAGCCCTACGAGCAGTACTTC.

A single count supports this clone. This chain joins TRBV4-3 and TRBJ2-1, with 11 bases aligning to TRBD2. The germline gives CDR1 LGHNA, CDR2 YSLEER. Trimming at V came to 1 base and at J to 7 bases, leaving 12 bases not matched to a gene. The CDR3 contains 18 residues. Here the CDR3 DNA reads TGCGCCAGCAGCCAAGCATTCAGGCTAGCGGGGGGTGATAATGAGCAGTTCTTC. Translated: CASSQAFRLAGGDNEQFF.

This chain connects TRBV28 to TRBJ2-7; the D call may be TRBD1 or TRBD2 (5 bases each). Germline assignment: CDR1 MDHEN and CDR2 SYDVKM. The CDR3 has 14 residues. V lost 6 bases and J lost 3, with 15 bases in between. Here the CDR3 DNA reads TGTGCCAGCAGATCCTCCGGGACCGTCTACGAGCAGTACTTC. It codes for CASRSSGTVYEQYF.

V usage is TRBV7-2 and J usage is TRBJ2-2; D tentatively reads TRBD1 or TRBD2 (5 bases each). Trimming took off 6 bases at V and 2 bases at J, with 13 bases between the two ends. The CDR3 runs to 15 residues. The germline CDR1 and CDR2 sequences are SGHTA and FQGNSA. The CDR3 region has the DNA TGTGCCAGCAGGAACGGGGCGTCTAACACCGGGGAGCTGTTTTTT. Protein sequence: CASRNGASNTGELFF.

The V and J genes are TRBV18 and TRBJ2-7; D unclear. Trimming left V 0 bases short and J 6 bases short, with 9 bases between. The CDR3 sequence is 13 residues long. Germline V gene lookup returns CDR1 KGHSH and CDR2 LQKENI. The CDR3 coding sequence is TGTGCCAGCTCACCACCTAAGGCAGGCGAGCAGTACTTC. It yields the protein CASSPPKAGEQYF.

This clone was picked up a small number of times. An end of the junction differs from the germline gene, which may be a read error. The chain couples TRBV3-1 (or the pseudogene TRBV3-2) to TRBJ2-2, with D possibly being TRBD1 (6 bases). The CDR3 length is 14 residues. CDR1 is LGHDT, CDR2 YNNKEL, per germline (reference sequence). The CDR3 is CASTQGGNTGELFF. CDR3 bases: TGTGCCAGCACCCAAGGGGGAAACACCGGGGAGCTGTTTTTT.

The chain carries TRBV5-5 and TRBJ2-7; D gene uncertain. Germline-derived CDR1 and CDR2 are SGHKS and YYEKEE (reference sequence). V lost 0 bases and J lost 5, with 12 bases in between. This CDR3 is 14 amino acids long. The CDR3, as DNA: TGTGCCAGCAGCTTGGCCGTCGCGGTACACGAGCAGTACTTC. It is translated as CASSLAVAVHEQYF.

This chain uses TRBV19 with TRBJ2-1; 14 bases align to TRBD2. V shed 4 bases and J 10 bases; nucleotides not matched to a gene: 6. The CDR3 has 15 amino acids. Germline CDR1 reads LNHDA; CDR2 reads SQIVND (reference sequence). The CDR3 bases are TGTGCCAGTAGTACCCCGGGGACTAGCGGGAGAGAGCAGTTCTTC. The encoded protein is CASSTPGTSGREQFF.

This clone has just one count. The V call is TRBV30, the J call TRBJ2-7, with D perhaps TRBD1 (6 bases). The CDR3 has 14 amino acids. Germline V gene lookup returns CDR1 GTSNPN and CDR2 SVGIG (reference sequence). Deletions cut 4 bases from V and 7 bases from J, with 20 bases between. CDR3 DNA sequence: TGTGCCTGGATACCTGAGACAGGTTTGGGAGAGCAGTACTTC. It is translated as CAWIPETGLGEQYF.

The gene calls are TRBV9 and TRBJ2-5; 10 bases fit TRBD2. Per germline, CDR1 SGDLS and CDR2 YYNGEE. J lost 7 bases, V lost 0 bases, and 9 bases had no gene match. CDR3 size: 16 residues. As DNA, the CDR3 is TGTGCCAGCAGCGTAGATGGACTAGCGGATTCGGTGACCCAGTACTTC. It codes for CASSVDGLADSVTQYF.

The gene calls are TRBV27 and TRBJ1-2; tentative D call: TRBD1 (6 bases). V lost 5 bases and J lost 4, with 14 bases in between. Looked up from germline, CDR1 is MNHEY and CDR2 is SMNVEV (reference sequence). There are 14 residues in the CDR3. The CDR3 region has the DNA TGTGCCAGCAGTAATCTAGGGGGGGGCTATGGCTACACCTTC. Its translation is CASSNLGGGYGYTF.

V is TRBV7-9 and J is TRBJ1-2; the D gene is possibly TRBD1 (5 bases). Trimming stripped 5 bases from V and 4 bases from J, with 20 bases between. CDR3 length equals 16 residues. Germline-derived CDR1 and CDR2 are SEHNR and FQNEAQ (reference sequence). In DNA, the CDR3 is TGTGCCAGCAGCCCCGAGTGGGGGACCGGGCCCTATGGCTACACCTTC. Amino acids: CASSPEWGTGPYGYTF. The complete variable domain, with remaining parts taken from reference TRBV7-9 and TRBJ1-2, reads DTGVSQNPRHKITKRGQNVTFRCDPISEHNRLYWYRQTLGQGPEFLTYFQNEAQLEKSRLLSDRFSAERPKGSFSTLEIQRTEQGDSAMYLCASSPEWGTGPYGYTFGSGTRLTVV.

This clone was observed a single time. The rearrangement joins TRBV4-3 to TRBJ1-1; the match to TRBD1 covers 7 bases. V was clipped by 0 bases and J by 5 bases; unmatched bases: 18. There are 19 residues in the CDR3. Germline V gives CDR1 LGHNA, CDR2 YSLEER. The CDR3 is CASSQEATGTQGWETEAFF. In DNA, the CDR3 is TGCGCCAGCAGCCAAGAGGCGACCGGGACACAGGGGTGGGAGACTGAAGCTTTCTTT.

This rearrangement joins TRBV7-2 to TRBJ1-2, with a tentative D call TRBD1 (5 bases). The CDR3 extends over 16 amino acids. Germline assignment: CDR1 SGHTA and CDR2 FQGNSA. Trimming stripped 5 bases from V and 4 bases from J, with 20 bases between. CDR3 residues: CASSPRGPPVGYGYTF. CDR3 nucleotides: TGTGCCAGCAGCCCTAGGGGTCCGCCGGTTGGCTATGGCTACACCTTC.

This clone was recorded a few times. The chain carries TRBV9 and TRBJ1-2, with 8 bases identical to TRBD1. The V and J ends lost 3 bases and 6 bases, in that order; junction bases with no gene match: 1. CDR1 is SGDLS and CDR2 is YYNGEE in the germline V gene. There are 12 residues in the CDR3. The CDR3 reads CASSETGDGYTF. CDR3 sequence (DNA): TGTGCCAGCAGCGAGACAGGGGATGGCTACACCTTC.

This clone turned up a few times. The V call is TRBV5-1, the J call TRBJ1-1; 8 bases align to TRBD1. The CDR3 sequence is 14 residues long. V shed 4 bases, J shed 3 bases, and the junction held 5 bases outside the gene matches. CDR1 is SGHRS, CDR2 YFSETQ, per germline. The CDR3 reads CASSAQTGDTEAFF. Here the CDR3 DNA reads TGCGCCAGCAGCGCCCAGACAGGGGACACTGAAGCTTTCTTT.

The rearrangement links TRBV30 to TRBJ2-5, with D perhaps matching TRBD1 (6 bases). The length of the CDR3 is 13 residues. Trimming removed 2 bases at V and 5 bases at J, with 12 bases between. Germline V gene lookup returns CDR1 GTSNPN and CDR2 SVGIG (reference sequence). The CDR3 spells CAWSTGKEETQYF. The CDR3 region has the DNA TGTGCCTGGAGTACAGGGAAAGAGGAGACCCAGTACTTC.

The rearrangement links TRBV4-3 to TRBJ2-7; no reliable D call. V was shortened by 0 bases and J by 6 bases, with 12 bases between the two germline ends. In germline, CDR1 is LGHNA, CDR2 YSLEER. The CDR3 has 14 residues. For the CDR3, the DNA is TGCGCCAGCAGCCAAGATAGGACCCCCAGCGAGCAGTACTTC. This sequence encodes CASSQDRTPSEQYF.

This chain joins TRBV6-2 or TRBV6-3 and TRBJ2-5, with 15 bases that match TRBD2. Unmatched junction bases numbered 4, after V lost 6 bases and J lost 2 bases. Germline assignment: CDR1 MNHEY and CDR2 SVGEGT. CDR3 length equals 16 residues. CDR3 sequence (DNA): TGTGCCAGCAGCCCAGGACTAGCGGGGGGGCAAGAGACCCAGTACTTC. Its protein product is CASSPGLAGGQETQYF.

This clone was seen a single time. V usage is TRBV19 and J usage is TRBJ2-1, with D unresolved. CDR3 size: 16 residues. CDR1 LNHDA and CDR2 SQIVND come from the germline V gene (reference sequence). V dropped 8 bases and J dropped 5 bases, with 22 bases sitting between them. The CDR3 nucleotides read TGTGCCAGTTCGAGTATAGAATCTGGGAAACACAATGAGCAGTTCTTC. It is translated as CASSSIESGKHNEQFF. The full variable domain, its missing parts supplied by reference TRBV19 and TRBJ2-1, is DGGITQSPKYLFRKEGQNVTLSCEQNLNHDAMYWYRQDPGQGLRLIYYSQIVNDFQKGDIAEGYSVSREKKESFPLTVTSAQKNPTAFYLCASSSIESGKHNEQFFGPGTRLTVL.

The chain links TRBV14 to TRBJ2-2; D gene unclear. Germline CDR1 reads SGHDN; CDR2 reads FVKESK. Between the trimmed V and J ends, which lost 1 base and 6 bases, there was a span of 6 bases. The CDR3 covers 13 residues. DNA of the CDR3: TGTGCCAGCAGCCAAGCCCGCGCCGGGGAGCTGTTTTTT. It translates to CASSQARAGELFF.

The chain joins TRBV9 to TRBJ2-3; D is perhaps TRBD2 (6 bases). There are 15 residues in the CDR3. CDR1 SGDLS and CDR2 YYNGEE come from the germline V gene. V lost 4 bases, J lost 2 bases, and 14 bases lay in between. CDR3: CASSPRGTHTDTQYF. The CDR3 DNA follows: TGTGCCAGCAGCCCTCGAGGGACTCACACAGATACGCAGTATTTT.